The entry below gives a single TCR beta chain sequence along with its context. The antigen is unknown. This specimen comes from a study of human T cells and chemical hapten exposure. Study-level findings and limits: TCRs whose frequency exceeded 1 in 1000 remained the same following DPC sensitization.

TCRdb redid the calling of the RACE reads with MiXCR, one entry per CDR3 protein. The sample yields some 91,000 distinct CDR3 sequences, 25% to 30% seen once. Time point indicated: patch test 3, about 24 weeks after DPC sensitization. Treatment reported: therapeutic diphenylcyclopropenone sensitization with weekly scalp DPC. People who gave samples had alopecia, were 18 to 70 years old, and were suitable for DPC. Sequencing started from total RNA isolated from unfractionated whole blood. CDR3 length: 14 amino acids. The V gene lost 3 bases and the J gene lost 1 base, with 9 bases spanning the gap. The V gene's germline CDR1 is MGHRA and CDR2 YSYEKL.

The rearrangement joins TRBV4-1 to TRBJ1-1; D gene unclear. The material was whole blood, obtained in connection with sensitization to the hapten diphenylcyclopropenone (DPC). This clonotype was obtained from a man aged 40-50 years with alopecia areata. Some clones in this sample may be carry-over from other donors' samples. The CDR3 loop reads CASSQSLTNTEAFF. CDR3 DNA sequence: TGCGCCAGCAGCCAGAGTCTGACGAACACTGAAGCTTTCTTT.